A selection of T cell receptor beta chains follows, all from one sample in a study of cytomegalovirus exposure and HLA in healthy donors. TCRdb keeps only in-frame clones here, not all; method: immunoSEQ multiplex PCR. The sample shows 190,000 or so clones, roughly four fifths of them seen only once. The specimen was PBMCs. The receptors originated from a woman between 45 and 60 years old in good health and CMV-seropositive. Each CDR3 is given with its conserved first and last residue. A D gene is named only where the DNA matches it firmly. Clone sizes are given selectively: once, few, many, or a class where the clone is expanded.

j_call: TRBJ1-3; clone_size: once; v_call: TRBV5-1; cdr3_length: 19; d_call: NA; cdr3_aa: CASSLVTGDLRGFGNTIYF; cdr3_nt: TGCGCCAGCAGCTTGGTGACCGGTGACCTAAGGGGTTTTGGAAACACCATATATTTT
j_call: TRBJ1-4; clone_size: NA; v_call: TRBV7-9; cdr3_length: 15; d_call: NA; cdr3_aa: CSSSSYGRVPEKLFF; cdr3_nt: TGTTCCAGCAGCTCCTACGGGAGGGTTCCCGAAAAACTGTTTTTT
j_call: TRBJ2-3; clone_size: NA; v_call: TRBV5-8; cdr3_length: 16; d_call: NA; cdr3_aa: CASSLGHQGGGDTQYF; cdr3_nt: TGTGCCAGCAGCTTGGGACACCAAGGGGGAGGGGATACGCAGTATTTT
j_call: TRBJ1-6; clone_size: NA; v_call: TRBV6-1; cdr3_length: 14; d_call: NA; cdr3_aa: CASSESPRDSPLHF; cdr3_nt: TGTGCCAGCAGTGAAAGCCCCAGGGATTCACCCCTCCACTTT
j_call: TRBJ1-5; clone_size: NA; v_call: TRBV6-4; cdr3_length: 13; d_call: NA; cdr3_aa: CASSETLQGPQHF; cdr3_nt: TGTGCCAGCAGTGAAACACTACAGGGGCCCCAGCATTTT
j_call: TRBJ2-3; clone_size: NA; v_call: TRBV9; cdr3_length: 17; d_call: TRBD1; cdr3_aa: CASSAQPQGPGTDTQYF; cdr3_nt: TGTGCCAGCAGCGCCCAGCCACAGGGGCCAGGCACAGATACGCAGTATTTT
j_call: TRBJ2-2; clone_size: NA; v_call: TRBV27; cdr3_length: 19; d_call: TRBD1; cdr3_aa: CASSLFRDRVNSYNGELFF; cdr3_nt: TGTGCCAGCAGTTTATTCCGGGACAGGGTTAATTCGTATAACGGGGAGCTGTTTTTT
j_call: TRBJ2-5; clone_size: NA; v_call: TRBV27; cdr3_length: 17; d_call: TRBD2; cdr3_aa: CASSLGLAGDYQETQYF; cdr3_nt: TGTGCCAGCAGTTTAGGACTAGCGGGGGACTACCAAGAGACCCAGTACTTC
j_call: TRBJ2-1; clone_size: NA; v_call: TRBV11-2; cdr3_length: 14; d_call: TRBD1; cdr3_aa: CASSLVPGQYEQFF; cdr3_nt: TGTGCCAGCAGCTTAGTACCGGGACAGTACGAGCAGTTCTTC
j_call: TRBJ2-7; clone_size: NA; v_call: TRBV13; cdr3_length: 16; d_call: NA; cdr3_aa: CASSLGSPATTYEQYF; cdr3_nt: TGTGCCAGCAGCTTAGGTAGCCCCGCAACTACGTACGAGCAGTACTTC
j_call: TRBJ1-1; clone_size: NA; v_call: TRBV9; cdr3_length: 15; d_call: TRBD1; cdr3_aa: CASSVSTGRGTEAFF; cdr3_nt: TGTGCCAGCAGCGTGTCGACAGGGCGGGGCACTGAAGCTTTCTTT
j_call: TRBJ2-7; clone_size: few; v_call: TRBV6-4; cdr3_length: 15; d_call: NA; cdr3_aa: CASSDSMGCPNEQYF; cdr3_nt: TGTGCCAGCAGTGACTCGATGGGCTGCCCCAACGAGCAGTACTTC
j_call: TRBJ1-5; clone_size: NA; v_call: TRBV30; cdr3_length: 13; d_call: TRBD1; cdr3_aa: CAWSGDSSQPQHF; cdr3_nt: TGTGCCTGGAGTGGGGACAGCAGCCAGCCCCAGCATTTT
j_call: TRBJ1-1; clone_size: NA; v_call: TRBV28; cdr3_length: 14; d_call: TRBD1; cdr3_aa: CASRRGQLNTEAFF; cdr3_nt: TGTGCCAGCAGGCGGGGACAGCTGAACACTGAAGCTTTCTTT
j_call: TRBJ1-5; clone_size: NA; v_call: TRBV2; cdr3_length: 15; d_call: TRBD1; cdr3_aa: CASSGGRGDNQPQHF; cdr3_nt: TGTGCCAGCAGTGGGGGCAGGGGGGACAATCAGCCCCAGCATTTT
j_call: TRBJ1-2; clone_size: NA; v_call: TRBV14; cdr3_length: 14; d_call: NA; cdr3_aa: CASSQEVQAAGYTF; cdr3_nt: TGTGCCAGCAGCCAAGAGGTTCAGGCCGCTGGCTACACCTTC
j_call: TRBJ2-1; clone_size: NA; v_call: TRBV27; cdr3_length: 13; d_call: NA; cdr3_aa: CASSYAANNEQFF; cdr3_nt: TGTGCCAGCAGTTACGCGGCGAACAATGAGCAGTTCTTC
j_call: TRBJ2-2; clone_size: NA; v_call: TRBV5-1; cdr3_length: 15; d_call: TRBD1; cdr3_aa: CASETGGDIPGELFF; cdr3_nt: TGCGCCAGCGAAACAGGGGGTGACATCCCCGGGGAGCTGTTTTTT
j_call: TRBJ2-3; clone_size: NA; v_call: TRBV15; cdr3_length: 15; d_call: TRBD2; cdr3_aa: CATSRDRAGGRTQYF; cdr3_nt: TGTGCCACCAGCAGAGATCGAGCGGGGGGAAGAACGCAGTATTTT
j_call: TRBJ1-3; clone_size: NA; v_call: TRBV6-6; cdr3_length: 14; d_call: TRBD1; cdr3_aa: CAISRQGDGNTIYF; cdr3_nt: TGTGCCATCTCGAGACAGGGGGACGGAAACACCATATATTTT
j_call: TRBJ1-1; clone_size: NA; v_call: TRBV5-1; cdr3_length: 14; d_call: TRBD1; cdr3_aa: CASSLGQGRTEAFF; cdr3_nt: TGCGCCAGCAGCCTAGGACAGGGTCGAACTGAAGCTTTCTTT
j_call: TRBJ1-5; clone_size: NA; v_call: TRBV19; cdr3_length: 13; d_call: NA; cdr3_aa: CASSIPAGQPQHF; cdr3_nt: TGTGCCAGTAGTATTCCGGCGGGTCAGCCCCAGCATTTT
j_call: TRBJ2-5; clone_size: NA; v_call: TRBV7-9; cdr3_length: 14; d_call: NA; cdr3_aa: CASSPDRIDETQYF; cdr3_nt: TGTGCCAGCAGCCCGGACAGAATAGATGAGACCCAGTACTTC
j_call: TRBJ2-7; clone_size: NA; v_call: TRBV15; cdr3_length: 18; d_call: NA; cdr3_aa: CATSRDLSGAGVSYEQYF; cdr3_nt: TGTGCCACCAGCAGAGATCTCTCGGGGGCGGGGGTATCCTACGAGCAGTACTTC
j_call: TRBJ1-3; clone_size: NA; v_call: TRBV6-5; cdr3_length: 14; d_call: NA; cdr3_aa: CASSSRRAGNTIYF; cdr3_nt: TGTGCCAGCAGCTCCCGGAGGGCTGGAAACACCATATATTTT
j_call: TRBJ1-2; clone_size: NA; v_call: TRBV19; cdr3_length: 14; d_call: TRBD1; cdr3_aa: CASRSTGGGRSYTF; cdr3_nt: TGTGCCAGTAGATCGACAGGGGGCGGTAGAAGCTACACCTTC
j_call: TRBJ2-2; clone_size: NA; v_call: TRBV7-8; cdr3_length: 14; d_call: NA; cdr3_aa: CASSPRQSTGELFF; cdr3_nt: TGTGCCAGCAGCCCTAGACAGAGCACCGGGGAGCTGTTTTTT
j_call: TRBJ2-5; clone_size: NA; v_call: TRBV7-2; cdr3_length: 14; d_call: TRBD2; cdr3_aa: CASSLAGGEETQYF; cdr3_nt: TGTGCCAGCAGCTTAGCGGGGGGGGAGGAGACCCAGTACTTC
j_call: TRBJ1-2; clone_size: NA; v_call: TRBV18; cdr3_length: 15; d_call: NA; cdr3_aa: CASSPDRLLNYGYTF; cdr3_nt: TGTGCCAGCTCACCTGACCGACTTCTTAACTATGGCTACACCTTC